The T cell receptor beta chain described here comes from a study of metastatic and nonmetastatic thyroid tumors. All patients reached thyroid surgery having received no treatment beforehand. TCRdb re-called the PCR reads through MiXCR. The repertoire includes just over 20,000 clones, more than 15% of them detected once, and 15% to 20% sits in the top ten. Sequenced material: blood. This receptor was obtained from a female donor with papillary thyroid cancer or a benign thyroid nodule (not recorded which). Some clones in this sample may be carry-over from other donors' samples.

The CDR3 coding sequence is TGCAGTGCCGCAGAACAGGGTATTTCGAACACCATATATTTT. It encodes CSAAEQGISNTIYF. The chain is built from TRBV20-1 and TRBJ1-3, with a tentative D call TRBD1 (6 bases). CDR1 DFQATT and CDR2 SNEGSKA come from the germline V gene (reference sequence). Trimming removed 6 bases from V and 7 bases from J, with 19 bases in between. The CDR3 totals 14 residues.